These T cell receptor beta chains were read from a single sample in a study of shared clonotypes between healthy human individuals. The table came from immunoSEQ multiplex PCR; TCRdb's copy has only in-frame clones and leaves some out. The sample contains approximately 2,000,000 clones, about nine tenths of which appear only once. Sequencing used naive CD4+ T cells from PBMCs. The receptors stem from a man in his late teens or twenties in good health. Some clones in this sample may be carry-over from other donors' samples. The CDR3 runs from the conserved cysteine through the conserved F or W. The D gene is left open where the match is weak. Clone size, where shown, is once, few, many, or a class for clones that have expanded.

clone_size,j_call,d_call,v_call,cdr3_length,cdr3_aa,cdr3_nt
-,TRBJ2-1,TRBD1,TRBV30,16,CAWRPHRGQSYNEQFF,TGTGCCTGGAGGCCCCACAGGGGGCAATCCTACAATGAGCAGTTCTTC
-,TRBJ2-3,-,TRBV23-1,15,CASSWSSKSRELGYF,TGCGCCAGCAGTTGGTCATCGAAAAGCCGGGAGCTTGGGTATTTT
-,TRBJ1-4,-,TRBV5-8,18,CASSLEVASLPTNEKLFF,TGTGCCAGCAGCTTGGAAGTGGCTAGTTTGCCAACTAATGAAAAACTGTTTTTT
-,TRBJ2-7,-,TRBV7-2,14,CASSSMTVPYEQYF,TGTGCCAGCAGCTCTATGACAGTTCCCTACGAGCAGTACTTC
-,TRBJ2-7,TRBD2,TRBV4-1,15,CASSLAGTISYEQYF,TGCGCCAGCAGCTTAGCTGGGACTATCTCCTACGAGCAGTACTTC
once,TRBJ2-7,TRBD1,TRBV11-2,12,CASSFTGGEQYF,TGTGCCAGCAGCTTCACAGGGGGGGAGCAGTACTTC
-,TRBJ2-1,TRBD2,TRBV5-1,17,CASSGKGTSGSYNEQFF,TGCGCCAGCAGCGGCAAAGGGACTAGCGGGTCCTACAATGAGCAGTTCTTC
-,TRBJ1-1,-,TRBV6-5,15,CASSYSGIRDTEAFF,TGTGCCAGCAGTTACTCGGGGATTCGGGACACTGAAGCTTTCTTT
-,TRBJ2-7,TRBD2,TRBV2,12,CASSVLAGEQYF,TGTGCCAGCAGTGTCCTAGCGGGCGAGCAGTACTTC
-,TRBJ2-7,-,TRBV4-3,16,CASSQDTGTRYYEQYF,TGCGCCAGCAGCCAAGACACCGGGACCCGATACTACGAGCAGTACTTC
-,TRBJ1-1,-,TRBV29-1,13,CSVEVWEGTEAFF,TGCAGCGTTGAAGTATGGGAAGGGACTGAAGCTTTCTTT
-,TRBJ1-2,-,TRBV2,11,CASSGFRGYTF,TGTGCCAGCAGTGGGTTCCGCGGCTACACCTTC
-,TRBJ1-2,-,TRBV18,14,CASSVRTDSEGYTF,TGTGCCAGCTCGGTGAGGACGGACTCTGAGGGCTACACCTTC
-,TRBJ1-4,TRBD1,TRBV18,13,CASSPPGQEMRFF,TGTGCCAGCTCACCCCCGGGACAGGAAATGAGGTTTTTT
-,TRBJ1-2,TRBD1,TRBV27,14,CASSRGGTDDGYTF,TGTGCCAGCAGCCGGGGGGGGACAGACGATGGCTACACCTTC
once,TRBJ2-2,TRBD1,TRBV27,19,CASSSWVTKGTANTGELFF,TGTGCCAGCAGTTCATGGGTGACGAAGGGGACAGCGAACACCGGGGAGCTGTTTTTT
-,TRBJ1-2,-,TRBV25-1,16,CASSDQPGQGRYGYIF,TGTGCCAGCAGTGATCAACCGGGTCAAGGGCGCTATGGCTACATCTTC
-,TRBJ1-2,TRBD1,TRBV30,14,CAWSRGQEMGGYTF,TGTGCCTGGAGTAGGGGACAGGAGATGGGTGGCTACACCTTC
-,TRBJ2-7,-,TRBV7-2,15,CASSLSRLSVGEQYF,TGTGCCAGCAGCTTATCGCGACTAAGCGTTGGCGAGCAGTACTTC
-,TRBJ2-2,-,TRBV6-1,12,CASNRVSGELFF,TGTGCCAGCAACAGGGTCTCCGGGGAGCTGTTTTTT
-,TRBJ1-4,-,TRBV28,15,CASSRGGPVNEKLFF,TGTGCCAGCAGCCGAGGGGGTCCTGTTAATGAAAAACTGTTTTTT
-,TRBJ2-1,-,TRBV2,13,CASSMDTSGEQFF,TGTGCCAGCAGTATGGACACATCGGGGGAGCAGTTCTTC
-,TRBJ2-1,-,TRBV5-1,15,CASSPGVESYNEQFF,TGCGCCAGCAGCCCGGGAGTTGAGTCCTACAATGAGCAGTTCTTC
-,TRBJ2-1,TRBD2,TRBV30,15,CAWSGSSGKNNEQFF,TGTGCCTGGAGTGGGTCTAGCGGGAAAAATAATGAGCAGTTCTTC
once,TRBJ1-3,-,TRBV7-9,15,CASSLAQGTGNTIYF,TGTGCCAGCAGCTTAGCGCAGGGGACTGGAAACACCATATATTTT
-,TRBJ2-2,-,TRBV28,19,CASSFPPPSQAVNTGELFF,TGTGCCAGCAGTTTCCCGCCTCCCTCACAGGCAGTGAACACCGGGGAGCTGTTTTTT
-,TRBJ1-3,-,TRBV7-9,14,CASRVGYGGNTIYF,TGTGCCAGCAGAGTAGGGTATGGAGGAAACACCATATATTTT
-,TRBJ2-2,-,TRBV18,16,CASSAPLVTVPGELFF,TGTGCCAGCTCAGCTCCACTAGTGACGGTGCCCGGGGAGCTGTTTTTT
-,TRBJ2-7,-,TRBV7-2,15,CASSLRFSAYYEQYF,TGTGCCAGCAGCTTAAGGTTTAGCGCCTACTACGAGCAGTACTTC
-,TRBJ2-1,-,TRBV5-1,15,CASSTDPGGKNEQFF,TGCGCCAGCAGCACGGACCCGGGCGGGAAGAATGAGCAGTTCTTC
-,TRBJ1-2,-,TRBV29-1,11,CSVGGTYGYTF,TGCAGCGTTGGGGGGACTTATGGCTACACCTTC
-,TRBJ1-4,TRBD1,TRBV27,14,CASSLGQGREKLFF,TGTGCCAGCAGTTTGGGACAGGGGAGAGAAAAACTGTTTTTT
-,TRBJ2-3,TRBD2,TRBV14,14,CASSIAGSTDTQYF,TGTGCCAGCAGCATAGCGGGGAGCACAGATACGCAGTATTTT
-,TRBJ1-4,-,TRBV30,16,CAWSTTPVSWGGGVFF,TGTGCCTGGAGTACTACCCCCGTCTCGTGGGGTGGAGGGGTGTTTTTT
-,TRBJ2-2,-,TRBV5-1,14,CASRTGRVPGELFF,TGCGCCAGCCGAACGGGCAGGGTTCCCGGGGAGCTGTTTTTT
once,TRBJ1-1,-,TRBV5-1,15,CASSSSREGNTEAFF,TGTGCCAGCAGCTCTTCACGGGAGGGGAACACTGAAGCTTTCTTT
-,TRBJ2-3,TRBD2,TRBV5-4,19,CASSPPGLAVSILTDTQYF,TGTGCCAGCAGCCCTCCGGGACTAGCGGTCTCAATACTCACAGATACGCAGTATTTT
-,TRBJ1-4,-,TRBV19,15,CASSIQVGQGEKLFF,TGTGCCAGTAGTATCCAGGTTGGGCAGGGTGAAAAACTGTTTTTT
-,TRBJ1-1,-,TRBV5-1,13,CASSYGDRTEAFF,TGCGCCAGCAGCTACGGCGACAGGACTGAAGCTTTCTTT
-,TRBJ1-1,-,TRBV29-1,11,CSVDGGLGAFF,TGCAGCGTTGACGGGGGGCTTGGAGCTTTCTTT
-,TRBJ1-5,-,TRBV20-1,11,CSAREGQAQHF,TGCAGTGCTAGAGAGGGGCAGGCCCAGCATTTT
-,TRBJ1-2,-,TRBV7-3,14,CASSSGARSVGYTF,TGTGCCAGCAGCTCCGGGGCCCGGTCCGTCGGCTACACCTTC
-,TRBJ2-1,TRBD2,TRBV25-1,15,CASSVSSGIYNEQFF,TGTGCCAGCAGTGTATCTAGCGGGATCTACAATGAGCAGTTCTTC
-,TRBJ2-5,TRBD2,TRBV11-2,16,CASSSTSGRAGETQYF,TGTGCCAGCAGCTCGACTAGCGGGAGGGCTGGGGAGACCCAGTACTTC
few,TRBJ2-3,-,TRBV30,14,CAWSPDSWGDTQYF,TGTGCCTGGAGCCCGGACAGCTGGGGGGATACGCAGTATTTT
-,TRBJ1-1,-,TRBV6-5,15,CASSYSRKGGTEAFF,TGTGCCAGCAGTTACTCGAGAAAAGGCGGGACTGAAGCTTTCTTT
-,TRBJ2-1,TRBD1,TRBV7-2,14,CASRSSTGGSEQFF,TGTGCCAGCAGATCTTCTACAGGGGGCAGTGAGCAGTTCTTC
-,TRBJ2-2,-,TRBV6-5,15,CASRNSGGGTGELFF,TGTGCCAGCAGAAACTCAGGGGGGGGTACCGGGGAGCTGTTTTTT
once,TRBJ2-7,-,TRBV5-1,14,CASSRRDASYEQYF,TGCGCCAGCAGCCGACGAGACGCATCCTACGAGCAGTACTTC
-,TRBJ2-7,TRBD1,TRBV6-5,12,CVTSGGRYEQYF,TGTGTCACCTCAGGGGGCCGATACGAGCAGTACTTC
-,TRBJ2-5,-,TRBV5-3,14,CARSFRLDQETQYF,TGTGCCAGAAGCTTCAGACTAGACCAAGAGACCCAGTACTTC